This T cell receptor beta chain was identified in a study of control samples from healthy donors and cancer patients. V gave up 4 bases and J gave up 2 bases, with 11 bases separating them. In germline, CDR1 is LGHNA, CDR2 YSLEER. The CDR3 consists of 15 residues. Some clones are missing from TCRdb's copy, which holds only in-frame ones; the method was immunoSEQ multiplex PCR. The profile shows 95,000 to 150,000 clones, around 90% of them singletons. The chain employs TRBV4-3 and TRBJ1-4; D is unresolved. The TCR originated in a man in his forties or fifties in good health. Sequencing was carried out using blood. In nucleotides, the CDR3 is TGCGCCAGCAGCCCTTCGCGACGGACTAATGAAAAACTGTTTTTT. It is translated as CASSPSRRTNEKLFF.